This T cell receptor (beta chain) was documented in a study of technical replicates of blood from a few donors (dated by TCRdb to about 2017). Library prep was done by the immunoSEQ multiplex PCR assay. This is the immuneACCESS table as TCRdb keeps it, with only in-frame sequences that have V and J called. A part of the clones is gone; compared with another copy, unresolved V genes explain less than half, and the rest is unexplained. The sample table holds over 10,000 clones, of which 90% to 95% were seen once. The ten top clones hold approximately 8.5% of the sample. Looking up the germline V gene (reference sequence) yields CDR1 SGHNT and CDR2 YYREEE. V is pared back by 2 bases and J by 2 bases, with 11 bases lying between the germline termini. The CDR3 sequence holds 14 residues, the cysteine and phenylalanine included. The entry retains the CDR3 DNA only, 42 bases that are in frame from base 1.

As to this clone: Its target antigen remains unknown. Per-base qualities were not stored, and no clone one base away is much larger.

The specimen was PBMCs. This TCR was sampled from a human donor in good health. This chain is built from TRBV5-4 and TRBJ2-7, with TRBD1 perhaps the D gene, on 6 matching bases. The CDR3 reads as follows: CASSLQGVPYEQYF. The nucleotides read TGTGCCAGCAGCTTACAGGGTGTCCCCTACGAGCAGTACTTC.